This entry lists 17 T cell receptor beta chains sequenced from one sample in a study of patients and donors after allogeneic stem cell transplantation. A single record per CDR3 protein comes from TCRdb applying MiXCR to the RT-PCR reads. Among 400,000 to 450,000 distinct CDR3 sequences listed, 16% were seen once. The material sequenced was blood, either unsorted or a sorted T cell fraction (not recorded which). The receptors were gathered from a human donor who was either an allogeneic HSCT recipient or a stem cell or donor lymphocyte infusion donor (not recorded which). It is not recorded whose cells these are; they may come from a transplant donor.

This chain links TRBV7-9 with TRBJ1-2; D remains ambiguous. The CDR3 extends over 15 amino acids. Trimming shortened V by 1 base and J by 4 bases, and 13 bases separated the two germline ends. Germline V CDR1 and CDR2: SEHNR, FQNEAQ (reference sequence). Here the CDR3 DNA reads TGTGCCAGCAGCTTAGTTTTGGGAGCCCTCTATGGCTACACCTTC. Its protein is CASSLVLGALYGYTF. The whole variable domain, filled in from reference TRBV7-9 and TRBJ1-2, reads DTGVSQNPRHKITKRGQNVTFRCDPISEHNRLYWYRQTLGQGPEFLTYFQNEAQLEKSRLLSDRFSAERPKGSFSTLEIQRTEQGDSAMYLCASSLVLGALYGYTFGSGTRLTVV.

The rearrangement uses TRBV5-1 and TRBJ2-1; 9 nucleotides line up with TRBD1. The ends lost 3 bases at V and 14 bases at J; junction bases unmatched: 15. From germline, CDR1 is SGHRS and CDR2 YFSETQ. This CDR3 has 15 amino acids. This CDR3 reads CASSSRDRVWEEKFF. CDR3 in DNA: TGCGCCAGCAGCTCCCGGGACAGGGTTTGGGAAGAGAAGTTCTTC.

The chain joins TRBV4-1 to TRBJ2-1; 11 nucleotides line up with TRBD2. The V gene end was trimmed by 4 bases and the J gene end by 1 base; junction bases not matched to a gene: 12. Germline CDR1 reads MGHRA; CDR2 reads YSYEKL. The CDR3 has 19 residues. The DNA for the CDR3 is TGCGCCAGCAGCCCCTCGACTAGCGGGATTGGGCGTTCCTACAATGAGCAGTTCTTC. Residues: CASSPSTSGIGRSYNEQFF.

The chain combines TRBV6-2 or TRBV6-3 with TRBJ2-7; D tentatively reads TRBD1 or TRBD2 (5 bases each). Trimming pared 5 bases from V and 2 bases from J, leaving 13 bases between. The CDR3 is 14 amino acids. CDR1 and CDR2 (germline): MNHEY, SVGEGT. The chain's CDR3 is CASSLEGPTYEQYF. DNA for the CDR3: TGTGCCAGCAGTCTCGAGGGGCCTACCTACGAGCAGTACTTC.

The V and J genes are TRBV29-1 and TRBJ1-1; D is ambiguous. Germline CDR1 and CDR2: SQVTM and ANQGSEA. The ends were cut back, 3 bases at V and 5 bases at J, with 10 bases in the middle. CDR3 length equals 12 residues. Here the CDR3 reads CSVDPVGTEAFF. For the CDR3, the DNA is TGCAGCGTTGATCCGGTAGGGACTGAAGCTTTCTTT.

The chain recombines TRBV20-1 with TRBJ1-5; D remains ambiguous. The CDR3 has 16 amino acids. Trimming took 6 bases from V and 6 from J, leaving 24 bases between them. Germline CDR1 is DFQATT and CDR2 is SNEGSKA (reference sequence). The CDR3 spells CSAIGGVTWATQPQHF. The CDR3 DNA sequence: TGCAGTGCCATCGGCGGGGTCACCTGGGCCACTCAGCCCCAGCATTTT.

As to this clonotype: This CDR3 is missing its conserved last phenylalanine or tryptophan, likely due to a read error. The genes are TRBV5-6 and TRBJ2-1; tentatively, D is TRBD2 (5 bases). The CDR3 has 16 amino acids. V lost 2 bases to trimming and J lost 5 bases, with 17 bases between them. CDR1 is SGHDT, CDR2 YYEEEE, per germline. This CDR3 is CASSLWPPTRDNEQFS. The CDR3 DNA reads as TGTGCCAGCAGCTTATGGCCTCCCACGAGGGACAATGAGCAGTTCTCC.

V usage is TRBV2 and J usage is TRBJ2-5; 11 bases line up with TRBD2. The CDR3 length is 15 residues. Germline trimming cut 10 bases from V and 2 bases from J; bases unmatched to any gene: 9. Germline V lookup: CDR1 SNHLY, CDR2 FYNNEI. The CDR3 here is CATQRLAGTQETQYF. CDR3 nucleotides: TGTGCCACCCAGAGACTAGCGGGGACGCAAGAGACCCAGTACTTC.

This clonotype was seen a handful of times. The chain has TRBV7-9 and TRBJ2-5, with D hard to call. Germline lookup yields CDR1 SEHNR and CDR2 FQNEAQ (reference sequence). The V end was cut by 5 bases, the J end by 1 base, with 14 bases between. CDR3 length equals 15 residues. Written as DNA, the CDR3 is TGTGCCAGCAGCCGCTCAGCAGGCCCCCAAGAGACCCAGTACTTC. This sequence encodes CASSRSAGPQETQYF.

This clonotype was detected once. The V and J genes are TRBV19 and TRBJ1-5, with a possible D match to TRBD1 (6 bases). CDR3 length equals 16 residues. V dropped 5 bases and J dropped 6 bases, with 20 bases sitting between them. Germline V lookup: CDR1 LNHDA, CDR2 SQIVND (reference sequence). The CDR3 loop reads CASSPGTFRGTQPQHF. CDR3 bases: TGTGCCAGTAGTCCAGGGACATTCAGAGGAACTCAGCCCCAGCATTTT.

This clonotype was seen repeatedly, ten times or more. The chain couples TRBV2 to TRBJ2-3, with D perhaps matching TRBD1 (5 bases). The CDR3 sequence is 13 residues long. The germline V and J ends were trimmed by 7 bases and 2 bases, with 10 bases remaining between them. The V gene's germline CDR1 is SNHLY and CDR2 FYNNEI. The CDR3 here is CASKTEFTDTQYF. The CDR3 nucleotides are TGTGCCAGCAAGACAGAATTCACAGATACGCAGTATTTT.

The CDR3 nucleotides read TGTGCCAGTAGACTAGCGGGAGCTAATGAGCAGTTCTTC. Protein product: CASRLAGANEQFF. The rearrangement uses TRBV25-1 and TRBJ2-1; 12 bases map to TRBD2. The germline CDR1 and CDR2 sequences are MGHDK and SYGVNS. CDR3 length: 13 amino acids. V lost 9 bases, J lost 7 bases, and 4 bases stayed unmatched. The entire variable domain, with the rest obtained from reference TRBV25-1 and TRBJ2-1, is as follows: EADIYQTPRYLVIGTGKKITLECSQTMGHDKMYWYQQDPGMELHLIHYSYGVNSTEKGDLSSESTVSRIRTEHFPLTLESARPSHTSQYLCASRLAGANEQFFGPGTRLTVL.

The genes are TRBV20-1 and TRBJ1-5; 7 bases align to TRBD1. The germline CDR1 and CDR2 sequences are DFQATT and SNEGSKA (reference sequence). V was clipped by 0 bases and J by 6 bases; unmatched bases: 5. The length of the CDR3 is 14 residues. The CDR3 region is CSAREDRVGQPQHF. In nucleotides, the CDR3 is TGCAGTGCTAGAGAAGACAGGGTTGGTCAGCCCCAGCATTTT.

This clonotype was seen at least ten times. The chain uses TRBV4-3 and TRBJ1-5; no clear D. V lost 2 bases to trimming and J lost 5 bases, with 19 bases between them. Looked up from germline, CDR1 is LGHNA and CDR2 is YSLEER. The CDR3 has 17 residues. The CDR3: CASSQRSWGEGDQPQHF. Here the CDR3 DNA reads TGCGCCAGCAGCCAACGATCGTGGGGAGAAGGCGATCAGCCCCAGCATTTT.

In this sample, this clonotype turned up once. This chain connects TRBV3-1 to TRBJ2-1; D might be TRBD1 (5 bases). Per germline, CDR1 LGHDT and CDR2 YNNKEL (reference sequence). The CDR3 spans 14 residues. The ends were cut back, 0 bases at V and 7 bases at J, with 10 bases in the middle. In nucleotides, the CDR3 is TGTGCCAGCAGCCAAGATAGACAGAGGAATGAGCAGTTCTTC. Translation gives CASSQDRQRNEQFF.

This chain links TRBV11-2 with TRBJ1-1; a weak D match, TRBD1 (5 bases). Trimming took off 2 bases at V and 3 bases at J, with 16 bases between the two ends. CDR1 is SGHAT, CDR2 FQNNGV, per germline. The CDR3 length is 16 residues. CDR3 bases: TGTGCCAGCAGCTTACGTTTCGGGGCGCAGGACACTGAAGCTTTCTTT. Amino acids: CASSLRFGAQDTEAFF.

This clonotype was counted at least ten times. V and J are TRBV7-3 and TRBJ1-1, with D unresolved. The germline gives CDR1 SGHTA, CDR2 FQGTGA. The V end lost 0 bases, the J end lost 7 bases, and 12 bases lay between the germline ends. This CDR3 is built from 14 residues. CDR3 nucleotide sequence: TGTGCCAGCAGCTTAACGTTCAGCGGCAGTGAAGCTTTCTTT. This gives the protein CASSLTFSGSEAFF. The full variable domain, completed using reference TRBV7-3 and TRBJ1-1, is GAGVSQTPSNKVTEKGKYVELRCDPISGHTALYWYRQSLGQGPEFLIYFQGTGAADDSGLPNDRFFAVRPEGSVSTLKIQRTERGDSAVYLCASSLTFSGSEAFFGQGTRLTVV.